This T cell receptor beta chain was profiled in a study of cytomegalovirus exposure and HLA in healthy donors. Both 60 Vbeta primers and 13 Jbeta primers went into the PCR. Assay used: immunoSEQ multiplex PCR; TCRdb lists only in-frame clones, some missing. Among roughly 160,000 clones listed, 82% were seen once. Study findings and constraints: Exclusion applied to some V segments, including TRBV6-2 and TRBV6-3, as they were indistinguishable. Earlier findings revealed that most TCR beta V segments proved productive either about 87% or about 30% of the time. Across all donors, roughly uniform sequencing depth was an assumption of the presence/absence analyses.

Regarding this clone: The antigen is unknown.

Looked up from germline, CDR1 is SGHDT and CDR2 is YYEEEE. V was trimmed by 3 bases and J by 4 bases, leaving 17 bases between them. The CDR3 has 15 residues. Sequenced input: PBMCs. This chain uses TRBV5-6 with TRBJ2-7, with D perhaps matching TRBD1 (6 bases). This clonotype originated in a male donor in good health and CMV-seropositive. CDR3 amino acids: CASSSPGTNRYEQYF. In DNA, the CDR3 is TGTGCCAGCAGCTCCCCCGGGACAAATCGGTACGAGCAGTACTTC.